The next 11 T cell receptor beta chains were all read from a single sample in a study of T cell changes during pregnancy in multiple sclerosis. Some clones are missing from TCRdb's copy, which holds only in-frame ones; the method was immunoSEQ multiplex PCR. Of about 75,000 clones listed, roughly 90% are singletons. The source was peripheral blood, collected in the first trimester of pregnancy. Receptor source: a female donor in good health, enrolled as a control in a pregnancy study.

The CDR3 loop is CASSWTSNNQPQHF. The CDR3, as DNA: TGTGCCAGTAGCTGGACATCCAACAATCAGCCCCAGCATTTT. The V and J genes are TRBV19 and TRBJ1-5; a possible D gene is TRBD1 (5 bases). The CDR3 spans 14 residues. Germline V lookup: CDR1 LNHDA, CDR2 SQIVND (reference sequence). Trimming shortened V by 6 bases and J by 3 bases, and 12 bases separated the two germline ends.

The chain employs TRBV28 and TRBJ1-2, with 9 bases fitting TRBD1. CDR1 and CDR2 from the germline V gene are MDHEN and SYDVKM. This CDR3 is built from 14 residues. The V and J ends lost 7 bases and 8 bases, in that order; junction bases with no gene match: 11. This CDR3 reads CASNFDRGAAGYTF. In DNA form, the CDR3 reads TGTGCCAGCAATTTTGACAGGGGGGCCGCGGGCTACACCTTC.

This chain links TRBV5-4 with TRBJ2-5, with 7 bases identical to TRBD1. The J segment lost 4 bases and the V segment lost 3 bases, leaving 9 bases of the junction unmatched. CDR1 SGHNT and CDR2 YYREEE come from the germline V gene (reference sequence). CDR3 size: 15 residues. The CDR3 DNA sequence: TGTGCCAGCAGCTCTACCGGGACAGTTGGAGAGACCCAGTACTTC. Amino acids: CASSSTGTVGETQYF.

This clone was detected once. The V call is TRBV4-1, the J call TRBJ2-2; 11 nucleotides match TRBD2. Germline values: CDR1 MGHRA, CDR2 YSYEKL. The CDR3 covers 17 residues. J was trimmed by 7 bases and V by 4 bases; bases with no gene match: 11. The CDR3 here is CASSRGGLAALGGELFF. CDR3 nucleotide sequence: TGCGCCAGCAGCCGAGGGGGACTAGCGGCCCTTGGCGGGGAGCTGTTTTTT.

The V gene is TRBV11-2, the J gene TRBJ1-2; 9 bases line up with TRBD1. Looked up from germline, CDR1 is SGHAT and CDR2 is FQNNGV. V trimming: 5 bases; J trimming: 4 bases; junction bases outside the gene matches: 5. This CDR3 is built from 14 residues. In nucleotides, the CDR3 is TGTGCCAGCAGCCCGACAGGGGGTAGCTATGGCTACACCTTC. This encodes CASSPTGGSYGYTF.

The J gene is TRBJ2-1, the V gene TRBV6-1; 7 bases fit TRBD2. Trimming removed 1 base from V and 6 bases from J; junction bases left unmatched: 9. The CDR3 sequence is 16 residues long. CDR1 MNHNS and CDR2 SASEGT come from the germline V gene. CDR3 bases: TGTGCCAGCAGTGAAGGGGGGGGACTTGGGTCCAATGAGCAGTTCTTC. Amino acid sequence: CASSEGGGLGSNEQFF.

The chain uses TRBV10-3 and TRBJ2-3; TRBD1 agrees at 7 bases. The CDR3 contains 14 residues. The ends lost 5 bases at V and 3 bases at J; junction bases unmatched: 5. Per germline, CDR1 ENHRY and CDR2 SYGVKD. CDR3 DNA sequence: TGTGCCATCAGTCCGGGACAGAGAACAGATACGCAGTATTTT. Translated: CAISPGQRTDTQYF.

The V call is TRBV6-5, the J call TRBJ1-1; perhaps TRBD1 as D (5 bases). Germline CDR1 MNHEY, CDR2 SVGAGI. CDR3 length: 14 residues. CDR3 DNA sequence: TGTGCGACATCCTGGGGGGGAGGCAGGACTGAAGCTTTCTTT. Its translation is CATSWGGGRTEAFF.

This clone was counted only a few times. This rearrangement joins TRBV4-1 to TRBJ1-1; D unclear. The CDR3 consists of 14 residues. V was shortened by 2 bases and J by 1 base, with 8 bases between the two germline ends. Germline V lookup: CDR1 MGHRA, CDR2 YSYEKL. The CDR3 DNA reads TGCGCCAGCAGCCAAAGAACAGCGAACACTGAAGCTTTCTTT. Translated, it gives CASSQRTANTEAFF.

This clone was observed once. The chain combines TRBV5-8 with TRBJ1-1; possible D gene TRBD1, 6 bases. Deletions cut 3 bases from V and 6 bases from J, with 12 bases between. This CDR3 region has 13 residues. Germline loops: CDR1 SGHTS, CDR2 YDEGEE. DNA of the CDR3: TGTGCCAGCAGCTGGGAGGGGGAAGCTGAAGCTTTCTTT. Its protein product is CASSWEGEAEAFF. The variable domain in full, completed from reference TRBV5-8 and TRBJ1-1, reads EAGVTQSPTHLIKTRGQQATLRCSPISGHTSVYWYQQALGLGLQFLLWYDEGEERNRGNFPPRFSGRQFPNYSSELNVNALELEDSALYLCASSWEGEAEAFFGQGTRLTVV.

CDR3 region: CASSSTGGTYEQYF. The DNA of the CDR3 is TGTGCCAGCAGTTCGACAGGGGGTACCTACGAGCAGTACTTC. The V and J genes are TRBV27 and TRBJ2-7, with TRBD1 identical over 9 bases. The CDR3 totals 14 residues. After removal of 4 bases from V and 2 bases from J, the junction contained 3 bases not matched to a gene. Germline CDR1 is MNHEY and CDR2 is SMNVEV (reference sequence).